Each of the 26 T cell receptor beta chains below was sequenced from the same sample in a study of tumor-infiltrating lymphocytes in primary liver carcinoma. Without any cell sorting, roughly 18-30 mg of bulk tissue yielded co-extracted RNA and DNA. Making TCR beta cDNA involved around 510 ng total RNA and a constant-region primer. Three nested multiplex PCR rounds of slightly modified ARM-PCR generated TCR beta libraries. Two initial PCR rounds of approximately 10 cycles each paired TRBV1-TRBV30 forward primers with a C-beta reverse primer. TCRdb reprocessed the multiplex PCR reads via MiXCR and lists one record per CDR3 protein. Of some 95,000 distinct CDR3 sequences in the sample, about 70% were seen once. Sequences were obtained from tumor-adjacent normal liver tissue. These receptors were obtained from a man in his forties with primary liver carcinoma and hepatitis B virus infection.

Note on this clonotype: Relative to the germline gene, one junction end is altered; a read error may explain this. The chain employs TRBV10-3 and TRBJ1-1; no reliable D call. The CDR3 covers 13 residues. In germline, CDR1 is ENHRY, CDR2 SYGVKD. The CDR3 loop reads CVISAAGNTEAFF. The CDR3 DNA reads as TGTGTCATCAGTGCAGCGGGGAACACTGAAGCTTTCTTT.

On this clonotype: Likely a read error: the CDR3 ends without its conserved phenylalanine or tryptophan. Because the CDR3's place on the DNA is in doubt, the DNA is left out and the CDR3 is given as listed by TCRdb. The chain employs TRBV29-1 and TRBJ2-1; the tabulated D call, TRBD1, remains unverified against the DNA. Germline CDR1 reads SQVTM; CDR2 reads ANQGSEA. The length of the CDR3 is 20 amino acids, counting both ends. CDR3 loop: CSVEDPTESRAEPFGHEQLS.

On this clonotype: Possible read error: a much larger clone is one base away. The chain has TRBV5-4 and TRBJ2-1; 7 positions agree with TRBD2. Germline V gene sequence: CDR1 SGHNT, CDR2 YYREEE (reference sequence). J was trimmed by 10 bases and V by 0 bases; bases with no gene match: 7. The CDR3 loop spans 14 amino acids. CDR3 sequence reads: CASSLGGGIPEQFF. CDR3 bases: TGTGCCAGCAGCTTGGGGGGAGGGATCCCGGAGCAGTTCTTC.

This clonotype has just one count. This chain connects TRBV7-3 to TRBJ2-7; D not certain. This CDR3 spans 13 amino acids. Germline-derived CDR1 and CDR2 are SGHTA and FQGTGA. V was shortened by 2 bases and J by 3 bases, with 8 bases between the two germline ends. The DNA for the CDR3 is TGTGCCAGCAGCTTAGGAAGGTTCTACGAGCAGTACTTC. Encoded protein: CASSLGRFYEQYF.

CDR3 nucleotide sequence: TGTACCAGCAGCCAAACAGGGGATTCACCCCTCCACTTT. As protein: CTSSQTGDSPLHF. The rearrangement links TRBV7-2 to TRBJ1-6, with 7 bases fitting TRBD1. V was clipped by 5 bases and J by 8 bases; unmatched bases: 3. The V gene's germline CDR1 is SGHTA and CDR2 FQGNSA. The CDR3 consists of 13 residues. Filled out from reference TRBV7-2 and TRBJ1-6, the complete variable domain reads GAGVSQSPSNKVTEKGKDVELRCDPISGHTALYWYRQSLGQGLEFLIYFQGNSAPDKSGLPSDRFSAERTGGSVSTLTIQRTQQEDSAVYLCTSSQTGDSPLHFGNGTRLTVT.

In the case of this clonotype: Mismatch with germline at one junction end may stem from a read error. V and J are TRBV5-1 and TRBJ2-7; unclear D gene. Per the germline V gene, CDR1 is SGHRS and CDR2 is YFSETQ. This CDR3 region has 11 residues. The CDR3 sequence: CDSSSSYEQYF. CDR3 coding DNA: TGCGACAGCAGCTCATCCTACGAACAGTACTTC. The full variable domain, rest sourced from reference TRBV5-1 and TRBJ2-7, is KAGVTQTPRYLIKTRGQQVTLSCSPISGHRSVSWYQQTPGQGLQFLFEYFSETQRNKGNFPGRFSGRQFSNSRSEMNVSTLELGDSALYLCDSSSSYEQYFGPGTRLTVT.

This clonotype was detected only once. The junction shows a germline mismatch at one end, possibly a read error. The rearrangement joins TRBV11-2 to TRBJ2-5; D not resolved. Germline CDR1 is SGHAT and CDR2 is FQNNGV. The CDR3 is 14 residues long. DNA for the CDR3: TGTGCCAGCAGCCTTATCCCCATCCAAGAGACACAGTACTTC. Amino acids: CASSLIPIQETQYF.

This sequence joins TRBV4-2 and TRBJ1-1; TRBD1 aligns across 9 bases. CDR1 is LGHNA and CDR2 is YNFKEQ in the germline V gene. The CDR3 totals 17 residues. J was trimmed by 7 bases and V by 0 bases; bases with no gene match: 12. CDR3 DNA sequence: TGTGCCAGCAGCCAAGAAACCAGACAGGGGGTGAACGTTGAAGCTTTCTTT. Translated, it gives CASSQETRQGVNVEAFF.

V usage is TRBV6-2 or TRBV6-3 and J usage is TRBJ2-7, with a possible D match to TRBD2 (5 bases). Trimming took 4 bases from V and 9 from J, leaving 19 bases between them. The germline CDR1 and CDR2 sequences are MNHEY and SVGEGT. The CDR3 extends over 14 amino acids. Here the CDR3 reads CASSWRMAEFGQYF. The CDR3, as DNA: TGTGCCAGCAGTTGGAGGATGGCCGAGTTCGGGCAGTACTTC.

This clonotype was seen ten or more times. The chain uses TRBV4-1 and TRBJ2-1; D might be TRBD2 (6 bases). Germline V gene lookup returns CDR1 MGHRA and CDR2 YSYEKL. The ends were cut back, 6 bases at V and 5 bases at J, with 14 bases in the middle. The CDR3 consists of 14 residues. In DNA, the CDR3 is TGCGCCAGCAGTCCGGGACTTCCGGACAATGAGCAGTTCTTC. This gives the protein CASSPGLPDNEQFF.

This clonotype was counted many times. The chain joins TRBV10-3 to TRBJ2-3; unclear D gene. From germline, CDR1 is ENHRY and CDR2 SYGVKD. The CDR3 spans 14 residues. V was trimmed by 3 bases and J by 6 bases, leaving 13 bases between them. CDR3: CAISESSAPDTQYF. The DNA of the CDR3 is TGTGCCATCAGTGAATCCAGCGCCCCCGATACGCAGTATTTT.

For the CDR3, the DNA is TGTGCCAGCAGCCATACAGGACCTGCGAACACCGGGGAGCTGTTTTTT. Translation: CASSHTGPANTGELFF. This chain joins TRBV13 and TRBJ2-2, with D tentatively TRBD1 (5 bases). V shed 5 bases and J shed 0 bases, with 13 bases lying between them. This CDR3 is 16 amino acids long. The V gene's germline CDR1 is PRHDT and CDR2 FYEKMQ (reference sequence).

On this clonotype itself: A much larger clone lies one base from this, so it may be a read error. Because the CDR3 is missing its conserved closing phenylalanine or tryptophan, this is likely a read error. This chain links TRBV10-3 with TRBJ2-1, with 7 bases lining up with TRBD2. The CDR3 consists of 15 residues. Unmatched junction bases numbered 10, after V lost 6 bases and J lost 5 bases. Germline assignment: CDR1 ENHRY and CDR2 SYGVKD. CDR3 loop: CAISRGLAENNEQFL. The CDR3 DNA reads TGTGCCATCAGCCGTGGGCTAGCGGAAAACAATGAGCAGTTCCTC.

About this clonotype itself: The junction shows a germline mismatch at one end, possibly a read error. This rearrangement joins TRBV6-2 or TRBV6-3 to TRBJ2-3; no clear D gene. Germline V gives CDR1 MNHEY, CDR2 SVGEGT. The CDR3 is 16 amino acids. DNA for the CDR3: TGTGCCAACAGTTACTTCGACCCCAGGAGCACAGATGCGCAGTATTTT. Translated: CANSYFDPRSTDAQYF.

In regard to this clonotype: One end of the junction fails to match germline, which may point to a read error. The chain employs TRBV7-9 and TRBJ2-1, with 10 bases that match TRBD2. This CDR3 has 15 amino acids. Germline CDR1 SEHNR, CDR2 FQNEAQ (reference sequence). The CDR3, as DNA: TGTGCCAACAGCTCAATGGGGACTAGCGTGAATGAGCAGTTCTTC. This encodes CANSSMGTSVNEQFF.

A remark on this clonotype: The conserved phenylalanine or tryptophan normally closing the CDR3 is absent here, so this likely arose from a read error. In DNA form, the CDR3 reads TGTGCCAGCGCAGGCGGGAGGTTCGGTGGGGAGCTGTTTCTT. Translating it yields CASAGGRFGGELFL. The chain employs TRBV12-3 or TRBV12-4 and TRBJ2-2; 8 positions match TRBD2. The CDR3 runs 14 residues. With 8 bases clipped from V and 8 bases from J, the junction kept 10 bases outside the gene matches.

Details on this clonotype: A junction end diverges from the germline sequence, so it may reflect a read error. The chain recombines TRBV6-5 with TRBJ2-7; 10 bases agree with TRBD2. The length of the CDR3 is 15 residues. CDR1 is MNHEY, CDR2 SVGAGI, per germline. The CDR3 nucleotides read TGTGCCAGCTGCCACGGACTAGCGGCGTCCTACGAGCAATACTTC. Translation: CASCHGLAASYEQYF.

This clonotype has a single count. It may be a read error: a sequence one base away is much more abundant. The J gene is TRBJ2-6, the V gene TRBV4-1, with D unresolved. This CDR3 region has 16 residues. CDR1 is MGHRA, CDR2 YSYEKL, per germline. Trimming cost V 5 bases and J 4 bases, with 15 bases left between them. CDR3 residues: CASSSSQQRGANVLTF. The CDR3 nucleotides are TGCGCCAGCAGCAGTTCCCAACAGCGCGGGGCCAACGTCCTGACTTTC.

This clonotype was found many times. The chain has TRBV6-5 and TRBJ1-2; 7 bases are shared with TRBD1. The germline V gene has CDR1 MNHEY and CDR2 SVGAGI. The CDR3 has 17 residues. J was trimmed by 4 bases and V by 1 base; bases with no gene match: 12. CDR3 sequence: CASSYLRTGGSGYGYTF. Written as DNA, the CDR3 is TGTGCCAGCAGTTACTTACGGACAGGTGGTTCCGGCTATGGCTACACCTTC.

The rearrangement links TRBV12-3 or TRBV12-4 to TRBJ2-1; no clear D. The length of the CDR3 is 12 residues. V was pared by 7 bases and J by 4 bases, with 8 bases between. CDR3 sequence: CASTLPYNEQFF. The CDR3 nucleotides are TGTGCCAGCACTCTACCGTACAATGAGCAGTTCTTC.

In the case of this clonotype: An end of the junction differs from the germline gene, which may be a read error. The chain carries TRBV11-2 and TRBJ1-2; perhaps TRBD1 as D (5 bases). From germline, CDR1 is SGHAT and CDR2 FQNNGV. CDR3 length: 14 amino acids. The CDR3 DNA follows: TGTGCCTGCAGCTCGCAGTTAGGGACCGACGGCTACACCTTC. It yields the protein CACSSQLGTDGYTF. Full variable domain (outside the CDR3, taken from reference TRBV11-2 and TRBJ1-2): EAGVAQSPRYKIIEKRQSVAFWCNPISGHATLYWYQQILGQGPKLLIQFQNNGVVDDSQLPKDRFSAERLKGVDSTLKIQPAKLEDSAVYLCACSSQLGTDGYTFGSGTRLTVV.

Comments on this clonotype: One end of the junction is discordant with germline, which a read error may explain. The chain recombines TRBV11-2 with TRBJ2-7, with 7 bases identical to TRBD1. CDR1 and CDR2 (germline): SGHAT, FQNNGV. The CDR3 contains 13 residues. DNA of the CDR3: TGTGCCAGCAGCTTGACAGGGTCCTACGAGCACTGCTTC. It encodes CASSLTGSYEHCF.

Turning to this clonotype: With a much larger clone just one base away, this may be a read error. The CDR3, as DNA: TGTGCCAGCACCCTAGGGGCGGGTGGGGAGCTGTTTTTT. This encodes CASTLGAGGELFF. J is TRBJ2-2 and V is TRBV6-1; the D gene could be TRBD1 or TRBD2 (5 bases each). V lost 7 bases and J lost 8, with 14 bases in between. This CDR3 spans 13 amino acids. CDR1 is MNHNS, CDR2 SASEGT, per germline.

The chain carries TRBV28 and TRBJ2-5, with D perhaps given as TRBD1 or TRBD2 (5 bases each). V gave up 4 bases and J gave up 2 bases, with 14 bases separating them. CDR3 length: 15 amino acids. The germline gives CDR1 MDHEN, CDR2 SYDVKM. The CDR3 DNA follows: TGTGCCAGCAGTTCCGGGGCAGCCACACAAGAGACCCAGTACTTC. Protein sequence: CASSSGAATQETQYF. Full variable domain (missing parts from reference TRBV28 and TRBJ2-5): DVKVTQSSRYLVKRTGEKVFLECVQDMDHENMFWYRQDPGLGLRLIYFSYDVKMKEKGDIPEGYSVSREKKERFSLILESASTNQTSMYLCASSSGAATQETQYFGPGTRLLVL.

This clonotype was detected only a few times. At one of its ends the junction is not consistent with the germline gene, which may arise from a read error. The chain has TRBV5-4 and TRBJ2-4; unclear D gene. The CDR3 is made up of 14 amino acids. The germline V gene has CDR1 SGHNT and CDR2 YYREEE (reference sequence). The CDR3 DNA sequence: TGTACCAGTAGCCTATCTCTAGCCAAAAACATTCAGTACTTC. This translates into CTSSLSLAKNIQYF. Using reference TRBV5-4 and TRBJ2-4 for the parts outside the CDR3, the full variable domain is ETGVTQSPTHLIKTRGQQVTLRCSSQSGHNTVSWYQQALGQGPQFIFQYYREEENGRGNFPPRFSGLQFPNYSSELNVNALELDDSALYLCTSSLSLAKNIQYFGAGTRLSVL.

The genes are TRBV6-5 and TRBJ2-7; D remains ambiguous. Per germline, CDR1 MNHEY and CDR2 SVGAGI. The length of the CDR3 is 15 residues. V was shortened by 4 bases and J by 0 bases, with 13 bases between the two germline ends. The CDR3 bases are TGTGCCAGCAGTTGCGAAGTACGGAGCTCCTACGAGCAGTACTTC. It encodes CASSCEVRSSYEQYF.